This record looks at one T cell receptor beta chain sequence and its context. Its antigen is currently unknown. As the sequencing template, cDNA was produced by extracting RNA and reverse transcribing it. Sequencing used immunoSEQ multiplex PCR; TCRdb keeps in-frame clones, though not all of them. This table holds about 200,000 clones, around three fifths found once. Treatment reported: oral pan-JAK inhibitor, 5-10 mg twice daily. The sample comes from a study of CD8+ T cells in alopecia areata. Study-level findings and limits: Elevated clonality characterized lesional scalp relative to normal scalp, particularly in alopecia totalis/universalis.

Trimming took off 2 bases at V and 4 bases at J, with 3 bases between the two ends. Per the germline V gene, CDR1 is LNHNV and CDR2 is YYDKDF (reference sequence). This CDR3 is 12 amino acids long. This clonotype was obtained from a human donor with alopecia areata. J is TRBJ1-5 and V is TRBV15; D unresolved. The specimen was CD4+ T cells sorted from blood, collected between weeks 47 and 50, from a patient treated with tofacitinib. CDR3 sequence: CATSRQNQPQHF. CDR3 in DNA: TGTGCCACCAGCAGACAGAATCAGCCCCAGCATTTT.